Listed here are 9 T cell receptor beta chains from one sample, sequenced in a study of blood T cell repertoires in COVID-19. Profiling relied on immunoSEQ multiplex PCR, and the TCRdb table lists in-frame clones only, not all of them. This sample carries more than 150,000 clones, more than 85% of them seen once, and the ten largest clones take less than 3.5%. The sample was peripheral blood. These receptors were taken from a man aged 35 to 55 with active or convalescent COVID-19.

The table lists this clone with a count of one. The chain employs TRBV5-4 and TRBJ1-2; TRBD1 is a possible D gene (5 bases). This CDR3 is built from 12 residues. In germline, CDR1 is SGHNT, CDR2 YYREEE (reference sequence). The ends were cut back, 7 bases at V and 13 bases at J, with 20 bases in the middle. The CDR3: CASARGGDGVTF. The CDR3 DNA sequence: TGTGCCAGCGCAAGAGGAGGGGACGGGGTCACCTTC.

The chain links TRBV28 to TRBJ2-7; TRBD1 aligns across 9 bases. Germline V gene data show CDR1 as MDHEN and CDR2 as SYDVKM. Germline trimming cut 1 base from V and 2 bases from J; bases unmatched to any gene: 12. This CDR3 is 18 amino acids long. The DNA of the CDR3 is TGTGCCAGCAGTTTATTATTGGGACAGGGAAGATTGACCTACGAGCAGTACTTC. Residues: CASSLLLGQGRLTYEQYF.

About this clone: The same CDR3 is also encoded by other DNA sequences in this sample. This rearrangement joins TRBV9 to TRBJ1-1, with 8 nucleotides matching TRBD1. Looked up from germline, CDR1 is SGDLS and CDR2 is YYNGEE. V shed 4 bases and J 1 base; nucleotides not matched to a gene: 6. The CDR3 is made up of 15 amino acids. The CDR3 DNA follows: TGTGCCAGCAGCCCGAGGACAGGGACGAACACTGAAGCTTTCTTT. This codes for CASSPRTGTNTEAFF. The complete variable domain, with remaining parts taken from reference TRBV9 and TRBJ1-1, reads DSGVTQTPKHLITATGQRVTLRCSPRSGDLSVYWYQQSLDQGLQFLIQYYNGEERAKGNILERFSAQQFPDLHSELNLSSLELGDSALYFCASSPRTGTNTEAFFGQGTRLTVV.

The chain joins TRBV29-1 to TRBJ1-2; TRBD1 is a possible D gene (6 bases). CDR1 is SQVTM, CDR2 ANQGSEA, per germline. The germline V and J ends were trimmed by 5 bases and 4 bases, with 14 bases remaining between them. The CDR3 runs 13 residues. The CDR3 loop is CSVPGTRVYGYTF. As DNA, the CDR3 is TGCAGCGTTCCAGGGACACGGGTCTATGGCTACACCTTC.

There are a few counts of this clone. CDR3 in DNA: TGTGCCAGCAGGGAGACTGTTTTGGCTGGGGCCAACGTCCTGACTTTC. This sequence encodes CASRETVLAGANVLTF. The chain carries TRBV2 and TRBJ2-6, with D hard to call. The CDR3 runs to 16 residues. Germline CDR1 reads SNHLY; CDR2 reads FYNNEI. Trimming shortened V by 6 bases and J by 2 bases, and 14 bases separated the two germline ends.

This sequence joins TRBV12-5 and TRBJ2-5; D gene ambiguous. Germline CDR1 LGHNT, CDR2 FRNRAP. The CDR3 has 13 amino acids. With 2 bases removed from V and 5 bases from J, the gap between germline ends came to 9 bases. The CDR3 here is CASGLWPEETQYF. DNA of the CDR3: TGTGCTAGTGGTTTGTGGCCGGAGGAGACCCAGTACTTC.

J is TRBJ2-5 and V is TRBV28, with no clear D. The germline V gene encodes CDR1 MDHEN and CDR2 SYDVKM. The CDR3 has 14 residues. Trimming stripped 10 bases from V and 2 bases from J, with 17 bases between. Written as DNA, the CDR3 is TGTGCCACCGTCAATAGGCAGGAACAAGAGACCCAGTACTTC. Protein product: CATVNRQEQETQYF.

This clone has only a few counts. This sequence joins TRBV11-3 and TRBJ2-1, with unresolved D. Trimming cost V 3 bases and J 0 bases, with 9 bases left between them. Per the germline V gene, CDR1 is SGHNT and CDR2 is YENEEA. This CDR3 is built from 15 residues. The chain's CDR3 is CASSFRLSSYNEQFF. Here the CDR3 DNA reads TGTGCCAGCAGCTTTCGCTTGAGCTCCTACAATGAGCAGTTCTTC. Full variable domain (missing parts from reference TRBV11-3 and TRBJ2-1): EAGVVQSPRYKIIEKKQPVAFWCNPISGHNTLYWYLQNLGQGPELLIRYENEEAVDDSQLPKDRFSAERLKGVDSTLKIQPAELGDSAVYLCASSFRLSSYNEQFFGPGTRLTVL.

This chain uses TRBV7-6 with TRBJ1-3; D perhaps matches TRBD1 (6 bases). Trimming shortened V by 1 base and J by 2 bases, and 12 bases separated the two germline ends. The CDR3 contains 16 residues. The germline CDR1 and CDR2 sequences are SGHVS and FNYEAQ. CDR3 region: CASSLVGAGAGNTIYF. DNA for the CDR3: TGTGCCAGCAGCTTAGTAGGGGCAGGGGCTGGAAACACCATATATTTT.